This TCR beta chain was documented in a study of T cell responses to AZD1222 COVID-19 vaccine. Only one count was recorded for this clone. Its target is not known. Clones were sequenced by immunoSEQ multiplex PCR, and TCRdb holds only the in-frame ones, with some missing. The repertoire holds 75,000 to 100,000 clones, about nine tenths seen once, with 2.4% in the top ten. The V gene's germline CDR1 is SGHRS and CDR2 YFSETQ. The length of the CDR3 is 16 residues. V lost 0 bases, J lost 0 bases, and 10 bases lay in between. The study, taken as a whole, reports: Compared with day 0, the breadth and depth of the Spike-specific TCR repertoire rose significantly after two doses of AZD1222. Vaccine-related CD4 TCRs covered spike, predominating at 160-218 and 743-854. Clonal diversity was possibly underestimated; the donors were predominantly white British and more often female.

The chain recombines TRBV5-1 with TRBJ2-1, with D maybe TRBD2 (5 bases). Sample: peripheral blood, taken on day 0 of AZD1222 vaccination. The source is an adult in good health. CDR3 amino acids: CASSLAAGPSYNEQFF. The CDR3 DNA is TGCGCCAGCAGCTTGGCCGCGGGTCCCTCCTACAATGAGCAGTTCTTC.